The present entry profiles one TCR beta chain with its context. No antigen is known for it. Researchers divided each subset's genomic DNA evenly across several immunoSEQ plates. TCRdb keeps only in-frame clones here, not all; method: immunoSEQ multiplex PCR. The sample has 2 million to 2.5 million clones, about 92% seen once. Per germline, CDR1 SGHTA and CDR2 FQGNSA. V lost 5 bases and J lost 3, with 10 bases in between. This CDR3 has 13 residues. This sample is drawn from a study of shared clonotypes between healthy human individuals. General study points: Generation probability values for non-shared clonotypes were lower than those for clonotypes shared by all four donors.

The sequence was collected from a man younger than 30 in good health. Some clones in this sample may be carry-over from other donors' samples. This chain links TRBV7-2 with TRBJ2-5; no clear D. The sequencing input was naive CD4+ T cells from PBMCs. Subset given: CD45RA+ positively selected. The CDR3 protein is CASSRPPKETQYF. DNA for the CDR3: TGTGCCAGCAGCCGACCTCCTAAAGAGACCCAGTACTTC. Filled out from reference TRBV7-2 and TRBJ2-5, the complete variable domain reads GAGVSQSPSNKVTEKGKDVELRCDPISGHTALYWYRQSLGQGLEFLIYFQGNSAPDKSGLPSDRFSAERTGGSVSTLTIQRTQQEDSAVYLCASSRPPKETQYFGPGTRLLVL.